This is a list of T cell receptor beta chains from one sample in a study of blood T cell repertoires in COVID-19. Method: immunoSEQ multiplex PCR; TCRdb's copy keeps in-frame clones and lacks some. The sample shows some 50,000 clones, approximately 82% of them seen only once. The material sequenced was peripheral blood. Receptor source: a human donor in a cohort sampled during active COVID-19. Both conserved end residues are part of each CDR3. D genes are given only for firm matches. Rows give clone size only sometimes, using once, few, many, or a class for an expanded clone.

v_call,j_call,clone_size,d_call,cdr3_length,cdr3_nt,cdr3_aa
TRBV11-2,TRBJ2-1,-,TRBD2,17,TGTGCCAGCAGCTTGACTAGCGGGGGATATAAGGACAATGAGCAGTTCTTC,CASSLTSGGYKDNEQFF
TRBV4-3,TRBJ2-5,-,TRBD2,21,TGCGCCAGCAGCCAAGATCGCCCCTCAGCGGGGGGGCCAAGGGAGCAAGAGACCCAGTACTTC,CASSQDRPSAGGPREQETQYF
TRBV3-1/TRBV3-2,TRBJ2-7,-,-,16,TGTGCCAGCAGCCAAAGGGGCCCTGGCGGAACTTACGAGCAGTACTTC,CASSQRGPGGTYEQYF
TRBV13,TRBJ2-3,-,TRBD2,17,TGTGCCAGCAGCCGCTTAGGGATGGGGAGGGCAACAGATACGCAGTATTTT,CASSRLGMGRATDTQYF
TRBV4-2,TRBJ2-2,-,TRBD2,17,TGTGCCAGCAGCCAAGGGGGGACTAGCGAGAACACCGGGGAGCTGTTTTTT,CASSQGGTSENTGELFF
TRBV19,TRBJ2-3,-,-,15,TGTGCCAGTAAGGCCGGGTCTTTCTACACAGATACGCAGTATTTT,CASKAGSFYTDTQYF
TRBV6-5,TRBJ2-7,medium-sized,-,15,TGTGCCAGCAGGGGGGATCCGGGACAAGGCTACGAGCAGTACTTC,CASRGDPGQGYEQYF
TRBV15,TRBJ1-6,-,TRBD1,15,TGTGCCACCAGCTCCCGGGACAGGGGTAATTCACCCCTCCACTTT,CATSSRDRGNSPLHF
TRBV21-1,TRBJ1-6,few,-,20,TGTGCCAGCAGCTCGATCCCGGGACAGGGGAAACTCAGAAATAATTCACCCCTCCACTTT,CASSSIPGQGKLRNNSPLHF
TRBV5-1,TRBJ2-2,-,TRBD1,15,TGCGCCAGCAGCCTGACAGGGTTGAACACCGGGGAGCTGTTTTTT,CASSLTGLNTGELFF
TRBV18,TRBJ2-2,-,-,15,TGTGCCAGCTCACCCGCTGGTAGGGGGACCGGGGAGCTGTTTTTT,CASSPAGRGTGELFF
TRBV7-9,TRBJ1-4,once,TRBD1,15,TGTGCCAGCAGCTCTGACAGGGAAGCTAATGAAAAACTGTTTTTT,CASSSDREANEKLFF
TRBV5-5,TRBJ2-7,-,TRBD2,14,TGTGCCAGCAGCCCCATGACTAGCGCCTACGAGCAGTACTTC,CASSPMTSAYEQYF
TRBV3-1/TRBV3-2,TRBJ1-3,-,-,15,TGTGCCAGCAGCTTAGCTGACCCTCCTGGAAACACCATATATTTT,CASSLADPPGNTIYF
TRBV9,TRBJ1-1,-,-,16,TGTGCCAGCAGCGTAGACGGAGCCAGGGCCCCTACTGAAGCTTTCTTT,CASSVDGARAPTEAFF
TRBV20-1,TRBJ2-5,-,-,11,TGCAGTGCTACCCTCGTGGAGACCCAGTACTTC,CSATLVETQYF
TRBV9,TRBJ1-4,-,-,14,TGTGCCAGCAGCCCTGGGGGGTCAAATGAAAAACTGTTTTTT,CASSPGGSNEKLFF
TRBV11-2,TRBJ1-1,-,TRBD1,15,TGTGCCAGCAGCTCGGACGGGACAGGTACCACTGAAGCTTTCTTT,CASSSDGTGTTEAFF
TRBV7-2,TRBJ2-2,-,TRBD1,15,TGTGCCAGCAGCCCCGACAGGGTCCGAACCGGGGAGCTGTTTTTT,CASSPDRVRTGELFF
TRBV18,TRBJ2-5,-,TRBD1,14,TGTGCCAGCTCACCGGGACAGCACCAAGAGACCCAGTACTTC,CASSPGQHQETQYF
TRBV11-2,TRBJ2-5,-,TRBD2,18,TGTGCCAGCAGCTCTAGGACTAGCGGGGCCCCCATACAAGAGACCCAGTACTTC,CASSSRTSGAPIQETQYF
TRBV12-3/TRBV12-4,TRBJ2-5,-,-,11,TGTGCCAGCAGTTTTAAAGAGACCCAGTACTTC,CASSFKETQYF
TRBV6-6,TRBJ2-7,-,TRBD1,13,TGTGCCAGCAGCCTGGACAGGAGATACGAGCAGTACTTC,CASSLDRRYEQYF
TRBV29-1,TRBJ1-2,-,TRBD1,12,TGCAGCGTGGCGACAGGGGTCTATGGCTACACCTTC,CSVATGVYGYTF
TRBV10-3,TRBJ2-2,-,TRBD2,16,TGTGCCATCAGTGAGTCAGTTTGGGGGGAGGGCGGGGAGCTGTTTTTT,CAISESVWGEGGELFF
TRBV18,TRBJ2-5,few,-,15,TGTGCCAGCTCACCGGAGCAGGGGTACCAAGAGACCCAGTACTTC,CASSPEQGYQETQYF
TRBV4-1,TRBJ1-2,few,TRBD1,16,TGCGCCAGCAGCCAAGTGGGGACAGGGCGCGGGGAGGGCTACACCTTC,CASSQVGTGRGEGYTF
TRBV7-2,TRBJ1-4,-,-,16,TGTGCCAGCAGCTTAAGGGACGGGACTCTGAATGAAAAACTGTTTTTT,CASSLRDGTLNEKLFF
TRBV6-5,TRBJ1-1,-,-,14,TGTGCCAGCAGGCCCGCCTCAGTGAACACTGAAGCTTTCTTT,CASRPASVNTEAFF
TRBV24-1,TRBJ2-3,-,TRBD2,13,TGTGCCACGAGCGGGGGGGCTAGAGATACGCAGTATTTT,CATSGGARDTQYF
TRBV28,TRBJ2-2,-,-,15,TGTGCCAGCAGTACCTTGACAGAGAACACCGGGGAGCTGTTTTTT,CASSTLTENTGELFF
TRBV3-1/TRBV3-2,TRBJ2-7,few,TRBD2,14,TGTGCCAGCAGCCCCCGGACTAGCGGTTACGAGCAGTACTTC,CASSPRTSGYEQYF
TRBV27,TRBJ2-1,few,TRBD2,13,TGTGCCAGTCACAGAAAGGGAGGGAATGAGCAGTTCTTC,CASHRKGGNEQFF
TRBV3-1/TRBV3-2,TRBJ2-3,-,TRBD2,15,TGTGCCAGCTCACCCGGCGGGGGGCGGACAGATACGCAGTATTTT,CASSPGGGRTDTQYF
TRBV7-3,TRBJ2-3,-,TRBD2,17,TGTGCCAGCAGCCCTAGTCGACTAGCGGGAGAGCGAGATACGCAGTATTTT,CASSPSRLAGERDTQYF